This entry features one T cell receptor (beta chain) sequence. Its antigen is unidentified. The method was immunoSEQ multiplex PCR; TCRdb's version includes in-frame clones alone and lacks a portion of them. The sample lists more than 60,000 clones, around 97% occurring once. This specimen comes from a study of cytomegalovirus exposure and HLA in healthy donors. Study-wide findings and caveats: Most TCR sequences were uncommon, yet certain public TCRs appeared in many donors. Clusters of TCRs from the first cohort tended to co-occur in the 120 or so validation repertoires (as a later analysis found).

V lost 7 bases and J 5 bases, leaving 12 bases between the germline ends. This CDR3 has 13 amino acids. Germline V gives CDR1 SNHLY, CDR2 FYNNEI. This sequence was found in a woman between 18 and 29 years old in good health and CMV-seropositive. The genes are TRBV2 and TRBJ2-1; D possibly corresponds to TRBD2 (6 bases). Sequenced: PBMCs. This CDR3 is CASNPRGNNEQFF. In DNA, the CDR3 is TGTGCCAGCAATCCGCGGGGTAACAATGAGCAGTTCTTC.